This is a list of T cell receptor beta chains from one sample in a study of CD8 T cells in ankylosing spondylitis. TCRdb called the 5' RACE reads again in MiXCR, with one record for every CDR3 protein. The sample has around 390,000 distinct CDR3 sequences, around 20% seen once. Sample: blood, either unsorted or a sorted T cell fraction (not recorded which). Receptors were obtained from a male donor with ankylosing spondylitis. CDR3s include the opening cysteine and the closing phenylalanine or tryptophan. Each record gives: V gene, D gene, clone size, J gene, CDR3 length, CDR3 protein, CDR3 DNA. D genes are given only for firm matches. Expanded clones get a size class; other rows say once, few or many, or leave the size out.

TRBV4-3	NA	few	TRBJ2-1	14	CASSRVTGVGEQFF	TGCGCCAGCAGCCGAGTAACGGGAGTTGGTGAGCAGTTCTTC
TRBV19	NA	NA	TRBJ2-1	14	CASSRTPPYNEQFF	TGTGCCAGTAGCAGGACTCCCCCCTACAATGAGCAGTTCTTC
TRBV5-1	NA	NA	TRBJ2-1	12	CASSLVPGEQFF	TGCGCCAGCAGCTTGGTCCCCGGCGAGCAGTTCTTC
TRBV19	NA	few	TRBJ2-7	12	CASSTPVGEQYF	TGTGCCAGTAGTACTCCAGTAGGCGAGCAGTACTTC
TRBV7-8	NA	NA	TRBJ2-6	17	CASSPRRTVDWANVLTF	TGTGCCAGCAGCCCTCGGAGGACGGTCGACTGGGCCAACGTCCTGACTTTC
TRBV5-1	TRBD1	NA	TRBJ2-2	16	CASSKVGQGSPGELFF	TGCGCCAGTTCGAAGGTGGGACAGGGGAGCCCCGGGGAGCTGTTTTTT
TRBV7-9	TRBD2	NA	TRBJ2-7	15	CASSAMGLADDEQYF	TGTGCCAGCAGCGCAATGGGACTAGCGGACGACGAGCAGTACTTC
TRBV5-1	NA	NA	TRBJ2-1	15	CASSPSSVPYNEQFF	TGCGCCAGCAGCCCTTCTAGCGTACCTTACAATGAGCAGTTCTTC
TRBV12-3/TRBV12-4	TRBD1	NA	TRBJ1-2	13	CASSKDRSHGYTF	TGTGCCAGCAGTAAGGACAGGAGCCATGGCTACACCTTC
TRBV6-2/TRBV6-3	TRBD2	NA	TRBJ2-5	15	CASSSRLADQETQYF	TGTGCCAGCAGTTCCAGACTAGCGGATCAAGAGACCCAGTACTTC
TRBV7-9	NA	many	TRBJ2-5	14	CASSLGVGQETQYF	TGTGCCAGCAGCCTAGGTGTGGGCCAAGAGACCCAGTACTTC
TRBV15	TRBD2	few	TRBJ2-2	18	CATSREGFGGARTGELFF	TGTGCCACCAGCAGAGAGGGTTTCGGGGGGGCGCGCACCGGGGAGCTGTTTTTT
TRBV29-1	TRBD2	NA	TRBJ2-5	14	CSITSGNYQETQYF	TGCAGCATCACTAGCGGGAACTACCAAGAGACCCAGTACTTC
TRBV30	NA	few	TRBJ2-1	13	CAWSLTEGLLRFF	TGTGCCTGGAGCTTAACAGAGGGCCTCTTGCGGTTCTTC
TRBV5-1	TRBD1	NA	TRBJ2-3	16	CASSRQGARGTDTQYF	TGCGCCAGCAGCAGGCAGGGGGCGCGGGGCACAGATACGCAGTATTTT
TRBV12-3/TRBV12-4	NA	NA	TRBJ2-2	15	CASSLNRGGTGELFF	TGTGCCAGCAGTTTGAACAGGGGAGGGACCGGGGAGCTGTTTTTT